This TCR beta chain was identified during a study of T cells in localized non-small cell lung cancer. This clone was detected only a few times. Germline V gene data show CDR1 as MDHEN and CDR2 as SYDVKM. This CDR3 comprises 15 residues. V was pared by 10 bases and J by 0 bases, with 11 bases of the junction left unmatched. The protocol was immunoSEQ multiplex PCR, while the TCRdb copy is restricted to in-frame clones and leaves out a portion. The sample has 1,200 or so clones; about 20% are singletons. The source of this sequence is a man aged 35 to 69 with stage I squamous cell lung carcinoma. This chain connects TRBV28 to TRBJ1-2, with 7 bases lining up with TRBD1. The source was normal lung tissue next to the tumor, collected before any cancer treatment. As DNA, the CDR3 is TGTGCCACCATCCCAGGACAGGTGACTAACTATGGCTACACCTTC. The encoded protein is CATIPGQVTNYGYTF.